The present TCR beta chain was sequenced within a study of graft-versus-host responses after intestinal transplantation. With regard to this clone: Its antigen is unidentified.

TCRdb's table, derived via immunoSEQ multiplex PCR, lists solely in-frame clones and lacks some. The table records nearly 110,000 clones, roughly 89% of them present only once. This clonotype was sampled from a human donor who was the organ donor for an intestinal transplant. The specimen comprised unstimulated CD4+ T cells sorted from spleen or lymph node cells, sampled before transplant.

As DNA, the CDR3 is TGTGCCAGTAGTCTGGAGCGGCGGAGCAATCAGCCCCAGCATTTT. Translation: CASSLERRSNQPQHF. The chain carries TRBV19 and TRBJ1-5; D call uncertain. With 5 bases removed from V and 1 base from J, the gap between germline ends came to 12 bases. Germline-derived CDR1 and CDR2 are LNHDA and SQIVND (reference sequence). The CDR3 has 15 residues.